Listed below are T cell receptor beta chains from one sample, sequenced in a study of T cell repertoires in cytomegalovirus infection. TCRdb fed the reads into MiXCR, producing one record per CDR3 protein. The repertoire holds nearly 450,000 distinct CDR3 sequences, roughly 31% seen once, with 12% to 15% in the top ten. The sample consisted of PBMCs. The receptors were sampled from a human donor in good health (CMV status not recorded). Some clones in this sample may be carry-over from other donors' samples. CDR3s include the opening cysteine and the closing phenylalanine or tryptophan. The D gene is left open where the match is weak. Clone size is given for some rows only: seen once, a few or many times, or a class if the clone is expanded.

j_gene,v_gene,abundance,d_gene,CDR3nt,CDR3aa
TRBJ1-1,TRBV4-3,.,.,TGCGCCAGCAGCCAGGGGGGGGGCCAAACTGAAGCTTTCTTT,CASSQGGGQTEAFF
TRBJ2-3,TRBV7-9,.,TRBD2,TGTGCCAGCAGCACTACTAGCGGGGGGCCCTCGGATACGCAGTATTTT,CASSTTSGGPSDTQYF
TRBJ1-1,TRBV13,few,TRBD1,TGTGCCAGCAGCAGAAACAGGGGGCGGACTGAAGCTTTCTTT,CASSRNRGRTEAFF
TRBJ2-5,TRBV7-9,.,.,TGTGCCAGCAGCCCCGATTCGGGGCGGGAGACCCAGTACTTC,CASSPDSGRETQYF
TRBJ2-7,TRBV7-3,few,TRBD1,TGTGCCAGCAGCCCCCAGTGGGACAGCTACGAGCAGTACTTC,CASSPQWDSYEQYF
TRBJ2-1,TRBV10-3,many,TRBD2,TGTGCCATCAGTGAGCGGACGGGGGGCTCCTACAATGAGCAGTTCTTC,CAISERTGGSYNEQFF
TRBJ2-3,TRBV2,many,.,TGTGCCAGCAGGGAACAAGAGCTTAGCACAGATACGCAGTATTTT,CASREQELSTDTQYF
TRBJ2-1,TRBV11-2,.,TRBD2,TGTGCCAGCACCCCTAGCGGGGGGGCGGGCGAGCAGTTCTTC,CASTPSGGAGEQFF
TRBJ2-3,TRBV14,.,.,TGTGCCAGCAGCCAAGTTGGGGGACTTAGCACAGATACGCAGTATTTT,CASSQVGGLSTDTQYF
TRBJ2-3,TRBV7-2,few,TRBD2,TGTGCCAGCAGCTGGGGTCGGGGGGGGGGGACAGATACGCAGTATTTT,CASSWGRGGGTDTQYF
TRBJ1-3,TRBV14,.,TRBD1,TGTGCCAGCAGCCAAGTCAGGGGGGGAAACACCATATATTTT,CASSQVRGGNTIYF
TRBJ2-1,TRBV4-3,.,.,TGCGCCAGCAGCCAATCCCCCGGGGCCTACAATGAGCAGTTCTTC,CASSQSPGAYNEQFF
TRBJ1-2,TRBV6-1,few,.,TGTGCCAGCAGCTGGGCAGGGGTCGACTATGGCTACACCTTC,CASSWAGVDYGYTF
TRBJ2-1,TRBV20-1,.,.,TGCAGTGCTAGAGATCGGCGAGGTGAGCAGTTCTTC,CSARDRRGEQFF
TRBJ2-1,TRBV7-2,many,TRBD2,TGTGCCAGCAGCTCGGGGACTAGCGGGGGGGCTACGCATGAGCAGTTCTTC,CASSSGTSGGATHEQFF
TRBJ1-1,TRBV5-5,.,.,TGTGCCAGCAGCTTGTCTCGAGGAGGGAACACTGAAGCTTTCTTT,CASSLSRGGNTEAFF
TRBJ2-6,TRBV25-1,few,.,TGTGCCAGCAGTGAAGAGGGACGGGACCCTTCTGGGGCCAACGTCCTGACTTTC,CASSEEGRDPSGANVLTF
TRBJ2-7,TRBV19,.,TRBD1,TGTGCCAGTAAGAAGGCGGGACAGGGTATCTACGAGCAGTACTTC,CASKKAGQGIYEQYF
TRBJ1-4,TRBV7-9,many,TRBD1,TGTGCCAGCAGCTCCCGAGGGACAGGGGTTAATGAAAAACTGTTTTTT,CASSSRGTGVNEKLFF
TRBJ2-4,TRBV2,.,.,TGTGCCAGCGGATTACCAGCAACCAAAAACATTCAGTACTTC,CASGLPATKNIQYF
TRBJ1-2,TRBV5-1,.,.,TGCGCCAGCGGGGCGGACCCAAACCGAGCTAACTATGGCTACACCTTC,CASGADPNRANYGYTF
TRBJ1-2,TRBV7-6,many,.,TGTGCCAGCAGCCCCCTCGCGGGGGGTATTACAGATGGCTACACCTTC,CASSPLAGGITDGYTF
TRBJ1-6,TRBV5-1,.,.,TGCGCCAGCAGCTATAGAACAGAGGGCAATTCACCCCTCCACTTT,CASSYRTEGNSPLHF
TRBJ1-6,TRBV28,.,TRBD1,TGTGCCAGCAGTTTGGGGGCCAGGGGGCCCGTGTCCTATAATTCACCCCTCCACTTT,CASSLGARGPVSYNSPLHF
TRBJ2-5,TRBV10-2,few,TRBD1,TGCGCCAGCAGCCCCGGGACAGCACAGTACTTC,CASSPGTAQYF
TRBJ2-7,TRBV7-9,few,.,TGTGCAAGTTGCACGGACCGCCCTGGGCGAGAGCAGTACTTC,CASCTDRPGREQYF
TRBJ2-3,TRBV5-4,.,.,TGTGCCAGCAGCTTGGCCCCCGATCGGGGGGCCATGGATACGCAGTATTTT,CASSLAPDRGAMDTQYF
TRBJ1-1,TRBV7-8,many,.,TGTGCCAGCAGCTTAGCGCGCGGGGGCACTGAAGCTTTCTTT,CASSLARGGTEAFF
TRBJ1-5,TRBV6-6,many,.,TGTGCCAGCAGTTACGACGGCTCTAACAATCAGCCCCAGCATTTT,CASSYDGSNNQPQHF
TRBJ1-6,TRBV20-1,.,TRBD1,TGCAGTGTCCCGGGACAGGGCGGTTCACCCCTCCACTTT,CSVPGQGGSPLHF
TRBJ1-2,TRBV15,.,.,TGTGCCACCAGCAGTTCTTTTAACTATGGCTACACCTTC,CATSSSFNYGYTF
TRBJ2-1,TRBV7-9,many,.,TGTGCCAGCAGCTTTTCCGATAGCTCCTACAATGAGCAGTTCTTC,CASSFSDSSYNEQFF
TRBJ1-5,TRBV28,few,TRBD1,TGTGCCAGCAGGAACAGGGGGCGGGTGAATAGCAATCAGCCCCAGCATTTT,CASRNRGRVNSNQPQHF